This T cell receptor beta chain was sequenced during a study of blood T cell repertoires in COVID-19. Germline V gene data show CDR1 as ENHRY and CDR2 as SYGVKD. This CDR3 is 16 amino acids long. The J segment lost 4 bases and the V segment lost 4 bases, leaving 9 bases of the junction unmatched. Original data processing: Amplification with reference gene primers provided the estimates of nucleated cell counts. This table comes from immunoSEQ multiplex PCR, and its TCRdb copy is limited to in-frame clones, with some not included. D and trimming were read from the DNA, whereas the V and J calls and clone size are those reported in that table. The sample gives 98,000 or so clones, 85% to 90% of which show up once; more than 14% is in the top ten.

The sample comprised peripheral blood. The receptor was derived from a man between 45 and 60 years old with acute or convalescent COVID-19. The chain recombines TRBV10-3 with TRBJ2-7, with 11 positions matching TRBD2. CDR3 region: CAISGLAGTPPYEQYF. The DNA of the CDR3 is TGTGCCATCAGTGGACTAGCGGGAACCCCACCTTACGAGCAGTACTTC.